This T cell receptor (beta chain) stems from a study of B cell selection in AIRE deficiency. This CDR3 contains 16 residues. V lost 4 bases, J lost 4 bases, and 20 bases lay in between. CDR1 and CDR2 (germline): ENHRY, SYGVKD. Assay used: immunoSEQ multiplex PCR; TCRdb lists only in-frame clones, some missing. The repertoire holds about 18,000 clones, with approximately 94% as singletons. The regulatory T cell sort gate was CD4+CD25hiCD127low/negative. Findings and caveats of the study: TCRbeta-only data showed 30% to 40% of shared healthy Treg sequences in healthy Tconv.

Comment on this clone: Antigen unknown.

This sequence originates from a human donor in good health. Material: CD4+CD25+ Tregs sorted from PBMCs. V and J are TRBV10-3 and TRBJ2-7, with D possibly called TRBD1 or TRBD2 (5 bases each). CDR3 bases: TGTGCCATCAGTGTAACCCCTACCGGGACGGCTTACGAGCAGTACTTC. Encoded protein: CAISVTPTGTAYEQYF.